This T cell receptor beta chain comes out of a study of shared clonotypes between healthy human individuals. Findings and limits, study-wide: Richness estimates generally favored naive over memory subsets. The authors sampled blood alone, and tissue repertoires likely differ. It was observed that roughly 5.5% of naive CD4 clonotypes were shared across a handful of donors.

Points on this clone: Its antigen is not known.

The authors divided CD4+ cells into CD45RA+ naive and CD45RA-negative memory subsets. CDR1 is MNHNS and CDR2 is SASEGT in the germline V gene. V was pared by 4 bases and J by 5 bases, with 8 bases of the junction left unmatched. This CDR3 is 16 amino acids long. Produced via immunoSEQ multiplex PCR; TCRdb's table is partial and in-frame only. The sample includes roughly 2.4 million clones, approximately 95% of them seen just once. The TCR originated in a man younger than 35 in good health. Sequenced sample: naive CD4+ T cells sorted from blood. Described subset: CD45RA+ positively selected. The chain has TRBV6-1 and TRBJ1-5, with 10 bases aligning to TRBD1. The CDR3 DNA reads as TGTGCCAGCAGTGGCCTACTGACAGGGGGCTATCAGCCCCAGCATTTT. It codes for CASSGLLTGGYQPQHF.